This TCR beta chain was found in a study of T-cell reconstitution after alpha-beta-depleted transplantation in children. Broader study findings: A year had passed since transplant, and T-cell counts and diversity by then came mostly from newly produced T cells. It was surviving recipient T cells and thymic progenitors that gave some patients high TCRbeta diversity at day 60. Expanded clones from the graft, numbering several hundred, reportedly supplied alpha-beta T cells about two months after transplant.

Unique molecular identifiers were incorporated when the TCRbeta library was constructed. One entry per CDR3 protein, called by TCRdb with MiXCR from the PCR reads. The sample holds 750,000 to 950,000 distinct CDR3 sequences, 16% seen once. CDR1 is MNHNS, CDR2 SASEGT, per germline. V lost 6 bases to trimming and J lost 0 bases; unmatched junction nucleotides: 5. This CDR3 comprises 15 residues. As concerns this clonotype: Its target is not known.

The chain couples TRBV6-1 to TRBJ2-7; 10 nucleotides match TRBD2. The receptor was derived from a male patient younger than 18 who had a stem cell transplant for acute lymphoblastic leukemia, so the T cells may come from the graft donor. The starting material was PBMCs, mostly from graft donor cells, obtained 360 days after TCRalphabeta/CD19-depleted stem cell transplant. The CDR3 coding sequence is TGTGCCAGCAGACAACTAGCGGGAACCTCCTACGAGCAGTACTTC. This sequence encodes CASRQLAGTSYEQYF.